Reported below is one T cell receptor (beta chain). The authors' processing: ImmunoSEQ supplied junction-only sequences lacking quality scores, so filtering was different. Profiled with immunoSEQ multiplex PCR; TCRdb holds only in-frame clones, not every one. V and J calls and clone size come straight from that table; D and trimming were deduced from the DNA. The sample contains some 510,000 clones, 79% of which appear only once. This entry belongs to a study of shared clonotypes between healthy human individuals. Germline CDR1 SGDLS, CDR2 YYNGEE. The CDR3 contains 15 residues. The V segment lost 0 bases and the J segment 4 bases; nucleotides outside the gene matches: 6.

Sample: PBMCs. The chain is built from TRBV9 and TRBJ1-2; TRBD1 agrees at 7 bases. The clonotype comes from a woman aged 40-49 years in good health. Some clones in this sample may be carry-over from other donors' samples. This chain's CDR3 is CASSVVRDSPYGYTF. DNA for the CDR3: TGTGCCAGCAGCGTAGTCCGGGACAGCCCCTATGGCTACACCTTC.